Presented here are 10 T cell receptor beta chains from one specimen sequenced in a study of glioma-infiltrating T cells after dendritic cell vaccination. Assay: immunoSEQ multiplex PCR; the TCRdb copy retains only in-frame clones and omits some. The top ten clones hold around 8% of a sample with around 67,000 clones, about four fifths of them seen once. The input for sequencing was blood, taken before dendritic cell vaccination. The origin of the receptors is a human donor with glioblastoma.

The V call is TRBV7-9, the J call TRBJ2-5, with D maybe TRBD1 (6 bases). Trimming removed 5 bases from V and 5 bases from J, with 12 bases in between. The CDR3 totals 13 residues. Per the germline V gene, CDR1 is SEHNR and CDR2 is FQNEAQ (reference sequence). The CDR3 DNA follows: TGTGCCAGCAGCCCAGGGGTAGGGGAGACCCAGTACTTC. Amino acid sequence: CASSPGVGETQYF.

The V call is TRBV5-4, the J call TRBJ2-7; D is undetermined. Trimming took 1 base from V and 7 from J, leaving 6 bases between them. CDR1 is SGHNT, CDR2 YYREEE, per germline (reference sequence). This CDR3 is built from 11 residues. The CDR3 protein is CASSLTGEQYF. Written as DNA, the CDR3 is TGTGCCAGCAGCTTGACCGGTGAGCAGTACTTC.

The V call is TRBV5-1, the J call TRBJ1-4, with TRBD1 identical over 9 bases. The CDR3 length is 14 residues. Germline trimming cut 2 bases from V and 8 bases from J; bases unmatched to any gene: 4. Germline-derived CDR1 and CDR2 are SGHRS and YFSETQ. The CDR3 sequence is CASSFTGGREKLFF. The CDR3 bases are TGCGCCAGCAGCTTTACAGGGGGCCGGGAAAAACTGTTTTTT.

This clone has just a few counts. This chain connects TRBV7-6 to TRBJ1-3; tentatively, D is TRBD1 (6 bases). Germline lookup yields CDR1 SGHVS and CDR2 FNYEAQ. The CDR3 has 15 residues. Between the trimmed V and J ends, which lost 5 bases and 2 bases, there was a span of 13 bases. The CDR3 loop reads CASSLGTPAGNTIYF. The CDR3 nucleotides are TGTGCCAGCAGCCTCGGGACACCGGCTGGAAACACCATATATTTT.

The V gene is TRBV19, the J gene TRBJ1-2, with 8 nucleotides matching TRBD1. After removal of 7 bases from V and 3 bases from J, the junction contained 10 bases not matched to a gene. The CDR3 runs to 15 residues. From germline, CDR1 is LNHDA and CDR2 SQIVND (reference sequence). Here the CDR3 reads CASTTNEDRDYGYTF. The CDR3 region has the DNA TGTGCCAGTACCACAAACGAGGACAGGGACTATGGCTACACCTTC.

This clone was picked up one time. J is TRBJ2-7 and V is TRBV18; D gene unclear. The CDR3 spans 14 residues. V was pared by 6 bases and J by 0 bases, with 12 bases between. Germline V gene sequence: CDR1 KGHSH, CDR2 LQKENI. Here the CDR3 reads CASSPPDNSYEQYF. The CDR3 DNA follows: TGTGCCAGCTCGCCCCCAGATAACTCCTACGAGCAGTACTTC.

DNA for the CDR3: TGCAGCGTAGCTACAGGGTTGAGCAATCAGCCCCAGCATTTT. The encoded protein is CSVATGLSNQPQHF. The V gene is TRBV29-1, the J gene TRBJ1-5; TRBD1 is a possible D gene (6 bases). Germline assignment: CDR1 SQVTM and CDR2 ANQGSEA. This CDR3 has 14 residues. Trimming took 6 bases from V and 1 from J, leaving 13 bases between them. The whole variable domain, filled in from reference TRBV29-1 and TRBJ1-5, reads SAVISQKPSRDICQRGTSLTIQCQVDSQVTMMFWYRQQPGQSLTLIATANQGSEATYESGFVIDKFPISRPNLTFSTLTVSNMSPEDSSIYLCSVATGLSNQPQHFGDGTRLSIL.

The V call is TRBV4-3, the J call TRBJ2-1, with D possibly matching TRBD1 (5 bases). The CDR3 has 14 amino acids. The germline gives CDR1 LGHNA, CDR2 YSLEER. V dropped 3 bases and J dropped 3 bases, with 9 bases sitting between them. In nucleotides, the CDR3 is TGCGCCAGCAGCCAGGGGCGAGACTACAATGAGCAGTTCTTC. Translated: CASSQGRDYNEQFF.

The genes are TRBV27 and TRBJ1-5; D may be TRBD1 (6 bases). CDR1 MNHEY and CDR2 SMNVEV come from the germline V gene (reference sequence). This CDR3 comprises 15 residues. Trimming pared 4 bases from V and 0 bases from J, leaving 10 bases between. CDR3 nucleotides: TGTGCCAGCAGTTCTCGGACAGCTAGCAATCAGCCCCAGCATTTT. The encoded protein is CASSSRTASNQPQHF.

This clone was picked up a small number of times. Here the CDR3 reads CASGQSVRLERTNEKLFF. As DNA, the CDR3 is TGTGCTAGTGGGCAATCAGTCCGTTTGGAGAGGACTAATGAAAAACTGTTTTTT. The chain joins TRBV12-5 to TRBJ1-4; D remains unclear. Germline CDR1 reads LGHNT; CDR2 reads FRNRAP. Between the trimmed V and J ends, which lost 6 bases and 2 bases, there was a span of 22 bases. The CDR3 consists of 18 residues. Full variable domain (rest looked up from reference TRBV12-5 and TRBJ1-4): DARVTQTPRHKVTEMGQEVTMRCQPILGHNTVFWYRQTMMQGLELLAYFRNRAPLDDSGMPKDRFSAEMPDATLATLKIQPSEPRDSAVYFCASGQSVRLERTNEKLFFGSGTQLSVL.